The T cell receptor beta chain under discussion was sequenced for a study of molecular identifiers for immune sequencing clone quantification. Previously reported methods and listed TCR primers produced the bulk TCR libraries. TCRdb reprocessed the PCR reads with MiXCR, giving one entry per CDR3 protein. The table lists a few hundred thousand distinct CDR3 sequences, about 21% of them singletons. Whole-study results and caveats: Barcode sharing among identical TCR molecules could make large clones appear smaller.

This clonotype was seen a few times. Its specificity is unknown. One end of the junction does not line up with germline, which may come from a read error. Naive CD8 libraries were made from about 20,000 to 1,000,000 sorted cells, and they used 10%, 30% or 50% RNA. Sorting recovered naive CD8 T cells on a CD8+CD4-CCR7+CD45RA+ profile. CDR1 is SGHNT and CDR2 is YYREEE in the germline V gene (reference sequence). There are 17 residues in the CDR3. Sequencing was carried out using naive CD8+ T cells from blood, with Jurkat cell RNA spiked in. The subset is: FACS-sorted CD8+CD4-CCR7+CD45RA+ naive T cells. The rearrangement links TRBV5-4 to TRBJ2-7; maybe TRBD2 (5 bases). This sequence originates from a human donor in good health. Some libraries in this study had Jurkat cell RNA spiked in. CDR3: CASSLGGLRVTTYEQYF. For the CDR3, the DNA is TGTGCCAGCAGCTTGGGTGGTTTGCGGGTTACCACCTACGAGCAGTACTTT.